The T cell receptor (beta chain) described here comes from a study of cytomegalovirus exposure and HLA in healthy donors (dated by TCRdb to 2015 to 2018). The study in broad terms: An earlier analysis of 587 of the donors reported more than 250 Gb of sequence data and 100 million to 130 million unique TCR beta sequences from 150 million to 200 million T cells. Around 320 gigabases of sequencing data and tens of millions of unique TCR sequences were included in an early release covering 550 to 650 HLA-typed donors. Of the approximately 400 genotyped donors, roughly 80% were placed in the genetic ancestry cluster associated with self-reported Caucasian donors. The study aimed to test whether cataloging public T cell receptors could reveal signatures of past pathogen exposure. The T cell repertoires of 666 subjects were profiled by immunosequencing and related to cytomegalovirus serostatus. Along with the roughly 670-subject first cohort, a separate validation cohort of 120 different subjects was used. The study combined high-throughput TCR immunosequencing, statistical association of individual TCRs with disease status, and machine learning to predict cytomegalovirus infection status. To study patterns of TCR occurrence, a later analysis re-analyzed previously published TCR beta repertoires from 700 or so donors and added high-resolution HLA genotyping. The later analysis used no new phenotypic data to find candidate immune exposures, relying instead on TCR beta sequences and their occurrence across donors. An earlier analysis of approximately 630 of the donors applied high-throughput TCR beta sequencing to assess whether each TCR beta V gene segment acted as functional or pseudogenic. Donor age, sex, ethnicity and CMV serostatus were compiled alongside the repertoire data. A later genetic analysis used genome-wide SNP genotypes for about 60% of the roughly 700 donors, treating that subset as a discovery cohort. Every repertoire in the discovery cohort had been generated on one and the same sequencing platform. HLA typing covered class I and class II loci at four-digit resolution. The number of typed donors differed by locus: about 620-630 for A, B, C, DRB1 and DQB1; 500 to 550 for DQA1; 606 for DPA1; and roughly 490 for DPB1. Because of strong linkage in the cohort, roughly five DR-DQ haplotypes were treated as single units for association and clustering. On average, about 240,000 unique TCR beta nucleotide sequences were sequenced per donor among some 420 genotyped donors of the cohort, with roughly a sixth of those sequences being non-productive.

Library generation was performed with the immunoSEQ multiplex PCR assay. The multiplex PCR relied on a mix of 60 forward primers for TCR Vbeta segments and 13 reverse primers for TCR Jbeta segments. The CDR3 region of rearranged TCR beta genes was amplified from genomic DNA with a multiplex PCR assay. On the Illumina HiSeq System, the amplified TCR beta libraries were sequenced as 87-base-pair reads. Turning to the authors' computational methods: A later analysis tallied around 87 million unique TCR beta chains across the 666 repertoires, and some 10 million of those chains were shared by two or more donors. Raw reads were error-corrected and collapsed into unique sequences by a nearest-neighbor algorithm in which closely related sequences were merged to remove PCR and sequencing errors. V, D and J gene segments were assigned by aligning CDR3 sequences to IMGT reference sequences. Each retained sequence needed at least a six-nucleotide match to both a V gene segment and a J gene segment. Rearrangements were classified as productive when the CDR3 lacked stop codons and remained in frame with V and J, and all other rearrangements were classified as non-productive. Following IMGT convention, CDR3 was defined as the stretch from the second conserved V-encoded cysteine up to the conserved J-encoded phenylalanine. The earlier analysis of 587 of the donors excluded any sequence lacking an unambiguous match to a single V gene segment. An earlier analysis of over 450 of the donors classified V segments as functional when productive rearrangements were above 56.7% and as segregating when the standard deviation between donors was above 5%. A statistical classification framework was built to diagnose cytomegalovirus status from the catalog of TCR beta chain sequences. A later analysis assigned V and J genes by comparing TCR nucleotide sequences with IMGT/GENE-DB human TR gene sequences. A later analysis assigned CDR3 sequences and most-parsimonious VDJ recombination scenarios with the TCRdist pipeline. A later analysis defined each TCR beta chain by its CDR3 amino acid sequence plus V-gene family, and excluded reads lacking a unique V-gene family. As a way to deal with suspected cross-contamination and a sequencing artifact, a later analysis dropped approximately 570 nucleotide sequences that were highly shared and had low generation probability. In a later analysis, a clonal expansion index was calculated for each public chain from normalized within-repertoire ranks of inferred template counts. In a later analysis, generation probabilities were computed using a VDJ recombination model fitted to out-of-frame rearrangements, and the results were checked against IGoR. In a later analysis, hypergeometric tests were used to score TCR-TCR, TCR-HLA and TCR-CMV co-occurrence, with a repertoire-size bias correction applied to TCR pairs. A later analysis estimated false discovery rates by permuting HLA or CMV assignments 20 times. In a later analysis, co-occurring TCRs were grouped using DBSCAN, with TCRdist sequence similarity added in when clustering inside HLA-allele-positive subsets. Repertoires with fewer than 30,000 or more than 120,000 public chains were left out of co-occurrence clustering, as were about five repertoires with anomalous nucleotide sharing. TCRdb obtained this table from immuneACCESS and retained in-frame rearrangements with V and J assigned. These tables miss some clones; where compared with another copy, unresolved V genes account for less than half of the shortfall, and the remainder is unexplained. Clone size and V and J calls were adopted from that table, with D and trimming inferred from the DNA. In this sample the table shows about 140,000 clones, over 60% of which occur a single time. 5.5% to 7.5% of the sample belongs to the ten largest clones.

For this clone: Its antigen remains unidentified. The input lacks base qualities; no much larger clone sits a single base away.

Its CDR3 holds 14 amino acids, cysteine through phenylalanine. This entry keeps only the CDR3 DNA: 42 bases, framed from base 1. The germline V gene encodes CDR1 LNHDA and CDR2 SQIVND (reference sequence). The junction carries 13 bases between V and J, which are trimmed by 10 bases and 0 bases respectively. General conclusions and limits of the study: The 87-base-pair reads could not distinguish some IMGT-functional V segments, including TRBV6-2 and TRBV6-3, so those segments were excluded. According to a later analysis, most CMV-associated TCR beta chains appeared to be HLA-restricted, and the HLA associations seemed to be driven largely by CMV exposure. A further reported finding was that TCR beta sequences accurately predicted the HLA-A and HLA-B alleles for most subjects in the first cohort. The classifier was reported to diagnose cytomegalovirus status with high specificity and sensitivity in both the original cohort and the validation cohort. Across donors, most TCR sequences were observed very rarely, whereas some public TCRs were present in many individuals. Several of the top co-occurrence clusters appeared to be linked to parvovirus B19, influenza, CMV and Epstein-Barr virus, according to a later analysis. An association between a missense DCLRE1C variant and V-gene and J-gene trimming of TCR beta chains was found in a later genetic analysis and replicated in an independent cohort. CMV serostatus was the only immune exposure information available for the cohort. Presence/absence analyses assumed roughly uniform sequencing depth across donors, an assumption that may not hold. An earlier analysis of some 560 of the donors showed that most TCR beta V segments appeared in productive rearrangements either about 87% or about 30% of the time, which broadly matched IMGT annotations. In a later analysis, more than 15,000 TCR beta sequences were associated with specific HLA alleles at a false discovery rate of 0.05. A later analysis found that HLA-associated TCR beta chains were more clonally expanded and had lower generation probabilities than equally common non-associated chains. When HLA alleles, especially DR and DQ, strongly co-occurred, TCR associations were difficult to assign to individual alleles. Because counts were too low, 15 or so rarely observed V segments, including chromosome 9 orphons, were excluded from the earlier analysis of 587 of the donors. Because some donors lacked HLA typing at each locus, the association tests relied only on the typed subset. A group of highly shared sequence variants was considered likely to be a technical artifact of the sequencing pipeline. According to the authors, the approach could potentially be generalized to other disease states and immunological phenotypes. Correlated functional status among segregating V segments might be attributable to linkage disequilibrium, but an unknown experimental factor could not be ruled out. In this cohort, only TCR beta chains were sequenced, and detectable features were limited by the absence of alpha or paired-chain data. A total of fewer than 200 TCR beta chains were listed by the study as associated with cytomegalovirus. A few of the identified cytomegalovirus-associated TCR beta chains were confirmed in vitro to be specific for cytomegalovirus antigens. A later genetic analysis reported fewer N-insertions in productive TCRs among donors in an Asian-associated ancestry cluster than the roughly 650-donor mean. A later analysis found that TCR association rates varied across HLA loci, with DRB1 alleles showing the most associated TCRs and HLA-C alleles the fewest.

The cohort was made up of 666 healthy bone marrow donors. All cohort members were sampled while nominally healthy, although unrecorded immune exposures were likely present. The donor tested CMV seronegative, placing the donor among the 350 to 400 seronegative members of the cohort. Each donor provided a peripheral blood sample, and peripheral blood mononuclear cells were used for TCR beta sequencing. Genomic DNA extraction from the blood cell samples was performed with the Qiagen DNeasy Blood Extraction Kit. Sequencing used PBMCs. The receptor's source is a woman between 55 and 75 years old in good health and CMV-seronegative. The chain was built from TRBV19 and TRBJ2-1, with TRBD2 as a weak D call on 6 bases. The DNA sequence reads TGTGCCACCACCGGGAGAGGCTCCTACAATGAGCAGTTCTTC. The encoded protein is CATTGRGSYNEQFF.